This TCR beta chain was profiled in a study of blood T cell repertoires in COVID-19 (dated by TCRdb to the early 2020s). General notes on the study: Collaborator samples came from the United States, Italy and Spain and covered acute and convalescent phases of COVID-19. The prospective study material was composed of cDNA or gDNA derived from T cells, B-cell-depleted T cells, or PBMCs. Deeply sampled blood TCRbeta repertoires from subjects exposed to, actively infected with, or recovered from COVID-19 were included in the dataset. A freely available public database, intended as a resource for researchers studying the immune response to SARS-CoV-2, is where the repertoires were released. The samples were drawn from two sources: the first 160 participants of the ongoing ImmuneRACE study, and fewer than 1,500 subjects contributed by 6 global collaborators. Sample metadata almost always included a de-identified subject ID, COVID-19 status, age in years and sex. Where available, HLA class I and class II types were taken from metadata supplied by the sample provider and were not determined by assay-based typing.

Note on this clone: Which antigen it targets is not known. No quality values exist for individual bases; no much larger clone is one base distant.

TCRbeta CDR3 regions were amplified from genomic DNA using the immunoSEQ Assay, a bias-controlled multiplex PCR. As for how the authors treated the data: The number of nucleated cells in each sample was estimated by amplification of reference gene primers within the assay. Sequence reads were collapsed and filtered to measure the absolute abundance of every unique TCRbeta CDR3 rearrangement. For each sample, productive Simpson clonality was calculated as the square root of Simpson's diversity index over productive rearrangements. TCRdb holds this immuneACCESS table with in-frame rearrangements only. Some clones are missing; in checked studies, unresolved V genes explain under half, and the rest has no known cause. V and J calls and clone size are those listed in that table; D and trimming were worked out from the DNA. This sample has approximately 300,000 clones in its table, and more than 80% of those were observed once. The ten biggest clones cover 6% to 7% of the sample.

Its CDR3 holds 15 amino acids, cysteine through phenylalanine. Only the CDR3 region is kept as DNA, spanning 45 bases read in frame from base 1. V loses 1 base of germline sequence and J loses 1 base, and the interval between the two ends is 11 bases. From a lookup of the germline V gene, CDR1 and CDR2 are MDHEN and SYDVKM. In Seattle, one collaborating source enrolled patients while the infection was active and tracked those patients longitudinally over the course of disease. Collaborating institutions collected whole blood in K2EDTA tubes following their own protocols. For TCRbeta analysis, collaborator samples were shipped as frozen whole blood, as isolated PBMCs, or as DNA extracted from either sample type. What the work shows at the level of the full study, not this receptor alone: Clinical and demographic metadata were provided uncurated, with the amount varying by source and participant.

Source material: peripheral blood. The receptor chain draws on TRBV28 and TRBJ2-7; the D gene is not confidently resolved. The sequence came from a woman between 25 and 40 years old with COVID-19, enrolled during active disease. Here is the DNA: TGTGCCAGCAGTTTATTCCGGGTACGTTCCTACGAGCAGTACTTC. It codes for CASSLFRVRSYEQYF.